This TCR beta chain was profiled in a study of shared T cell receptors in the human thymus. Clones were read by immunoSEQ multiplex PCR, and TCRdb kept only the in-frame ones, dropping some. In the table there are 720,000 or so clones, approximately 85% of which are singletons. Comments on this clone: This CDR3 is also generated by other DNA sequences in the sample.

Germline CDR1 and CDR2: MGHRA and YSYEKL. The V and J ends lost 0 bases and 2 bases respectively, with 8 bases between them. This CDR3 spans 15 amino acids. The data were also submitted as part of a second study, on human thymus T cells. Turning to that study: Gene usage (both V and J) appeared biased in thymic and blood repertoires. Thymic TCR repertoires of unrelated people reportedly overlapped highly.

The source is a girl under three years old with a congenital heart defect. Sequenced sample: thymocytes. The chain links TRBV4-1 to TRBJ1-5; D remains ambiguous. The CDR3 DNA reads TGCGCCAGCAGCCAAGACCTTCCGGGCAATCAGCCCCAGCATTTT. Encoded protein: CASSQDLPGNQPQHF.